The next 27 T cell receptor beta chains were all read from a single sample in a study of cytomegalovirus exposure and HLA in healthy donors. Both 60 Vbeta primers and 13 Jbeta primers went into the PCR. Profiled with immunoSEQ multiplex PCR; TCRdb holds only in-frame clones, not every one. This sample has tens of thousands of clones, with around three fifths found just once. Sequenced sample: PBMCs. The receptors originated from a boy younger than 18 in good health and CMV-seropositive.

This sequence joins TRBV4-1 and TRBJ1-2, with D maybe TRBD1 (5 bases). The V gene lost 3 bases and the J gene lost 7 bases, with 18 bases spanning the gap. Germline loops: CDR1 MGHRA, CDR2 YSYEKL. CDR3 length equals 15 residues. The CDR3 region is CASSHVSAGQGGYTF. DNA for the CDR3: TGCGCCAGCAGCCATGTATCGGCCGGCCAGGGTGGCTACACCTTC.

This chain links TRBV30 with TRBJ1-2; D uncertain. This CDR3 comprises 14 residues. V lost 5 bases to trimming and J lost 6 bases, with 19 bases between them. Germline V gene data show CDR1 as GTSNPN and CDR2 as SVGIG (reference sequence). CDR3 nucleotides: TGTGCCTGGTTCATGCGAGGACGGCGGGATGGCTACACCTTC. This codes for CAWFMRGRRDGYTF. The full variable domain, with the rest looked up from reference TRBV30 and TRBJ1-2, is SQTIHQWPATLVQPVGSPLSLECTVEGTSNPNLYWYRQAAGRGLQLLFYSVGIGQISSEVPQNLSASRPQDRQFILSSKKLLLSDSGFYLCAWFMRGRRDGYTFGSGTRLTVV.

The rearrangement uses TRBV19 and TRBJ1-2; no definite D call. The CDR3 extends over 16 amino acids. V shed 0 bases and J shed 3 bases, with 14 bases lying between them. Germline V CDR1 and CDR2: LNHDA, SQIVND (reference sequence). Here the CDR3 reads CASSIDYKGADYGYTF. CDR3 DNA: TGTGCCAGTAGTATAGATTATAAGGGAGCGGACTATGGCTACACCTTC. Drawing the rest from reference TRBV19 and TRBJ1-2, the complete variable domain is DGGITQSPKYLFRKEGQNVTLSCEQNLNHDAMYWYRQDPGQGLRLIYYSQIVNDFQKGDIAEGYSVSREKKESFPLTVTSAQKNPTAFYLCASSIDYKGADYGYTFGSGTRLTVV.

The gene calls are TRBV5-4 and TRBJ1-1; D possibly corresponds to TRBD1 (6 bases). This CDR3 is built from 16 residues. Trimming took 2 bases from V and 4 from J, leaving 18 bases between them. CDR1 SGHNT and CDR2 YYREEE come from the germline V gene (reference sequence). The chain's CDR3 is CASSFRAGARGTEAFF. In DNA, the CDR3 is TGTGCCAGCAGCTTTCGTGCGGGGGCACGTGGCACTGAAGCTTTCTTT.

The V call is TRBV5-1, the J call TRBJ1-1; TRBD1 agrees at 7 bases. Germline V gene sequence: CDR1 SGHRS, CDR2 YFSETQ. The CDR3 loop spans 14 amino acids. V gave up 6 bases and J gave up 3 bases; unmatched junction bases: 8. This CDR3 is CASTQGTEDTEAFF. DNA for the CDR3: TGCGCCAGCACCCAGGGGACAGAGGACACTGAAGCTTTCTTT.

This chain joins TRBV6-1 and TRBJ1-4; possibly TRBD1 for D (6 bases). This CDR3 region has 11 residues. Germline CDR1 MNHNS, CDR2 SASEGT. V was cut by 6 bases and J by 11 bases, with 10 bases left in between. CDR3 DNA sequence: TGTGCCAGCAGAACAGGGTGGAAACTGTTTTTT. This gives the protein CASRTGWKLFF.

The J gene is TRBJ2-1, the V gene TRBV9, with 13 bases that match TRBD2. J was trimmed by 6 bases and V by 4 bases; bases with no gene match: 10. This CDR3 comprises 17 residues. Germline V gene sequence: CDR1 SGDLS, CDR2 YYNGEE. The chain's CDR3 is CASSPMAGLAGINEQFF. The CDR3 bases are TGTGCCAGCAGCCCAATGGCGGGACTAGCGGGAATCAATGAGCAGTTCTTC.

V usage is TRBV6-5 and J usage is TRBJ1-1, with TRBD1 as a possible D gene (5 bases). Per germline, CDR1 MNHEY and CDR2 SVGAGI. Trimming removed 5 bases from V and 4 bases from J, with 14 bases in between. The CDR3 is 14 residues long. CDR3 DNA: TGTGCCAGCAGTCTACATCGACAGTCCACTGAAGCTTTCTTT. Translated: CASSLHRQSTEAFF.

The chain uses TRBV10-2 and TRBJ2-1; a possible D gene is TRBD2 (5 bases). The ends were cut back, 6 bases at V and 9 bases at J, with 9 bases in the middle. From germline, CDR1 is WSHSY and CDR2 SAAADI. CDR3 size: 11 residues. CDR3 sequence (DNA): TGCGCCAGCAGACTAGGGAGTGAGCAGTTCTTC. Translated: CASRLGSEQFF.

V and J are TRBV30 and TRBJ2-1; 7 bases fit TRBD2. The J segment lost 3 bases and the V segment lost 2 bases, leaving 4 bases of the junction unmatched. Germline CDR1 GTSNPN, CDR2 SVGIG (reference sequence). The CDR3 has 14 amino acids. This chain's CDR3 is CAWSSLAGYNEQFF. In DNA, the CDR3 is TGTGCCTGGAGTTCGTTAGCGGGCTACAATGAGCAGTTCTTC.

The V gene is TRBV28, the J gene TRBJ1-4, with 10 bases fitting TRBD1. CDR1 is MDHEN and CDR2 is SYDVKM in the germline V gene. This CDR3 spans 17 amino acids. V was clipped by 5 bases and J by 4 bases; unmatched bases: 10. DNA for the CDR3: TGTGCCAGCAGTCCTCCGGGACAGGGGTATGATAATGAAAAACTGTTTTTT. Amino acids: CASSPPGQGYDNEKLFF. Combining the CDR3 with reference TRBV28 and TRBJ1-4 gives the whole variable domain DVKVTQSSRYLVKRTGEKVFLECVQDMDHENMFWYRQDPGLGLRLIYFSYDVKMKEKGDIPEGYSVSREKKERFSLILESASTNQTSMYLCASSPPGQGYDNEKLFFGSGTQLSVL.

CDR3 coding DNA: TGTGCCAGCAGTAAAAGCGGGAGTAAGGGTACGCAGTATTTT. Its protein is CASSKSGSKGTQYF. V gene TRBV6-5 combines with J gene TRBJ2-3; TRBD2 matches 8 bases. The J segment lost 8 bases and the V segment lost 5 bases, leaving 9 bases of the junction unmatched. The CDR3 contains 14 residues. Germline V gene lookup returns CDR1 MNHEY and CDR2 SVGAGI.

This clone was seen only a few times. The chain recombines TRBV20-1 with TRBJ1-2; D ambiguous. The CDR3 is 10 residues long. The germline V and J ends were trimmed by 0 bases and 8 bases, with 4 bases remaining between them. Germline CDR1 and CDR2: DFQATT and SNEGSKA (reference sequence). CDR3 in DNA: TGCAGTGCTAGAGACGTAGGCTACACCTTC. Amino acids: CSARDVGYTF.

The chain has TRBV7-2 and TRBJ2-2; 16 positions agree with TRBD2. Germline V gene sequence: CDR1 SGHTA, CDR2 FQGNSA. The CDR3 contains 19 residues. Trimming cost V 5 bases and J 6 bases; bases outside gene matches: 12. CDR3 sequence reads: CASSLGLAGGPEYPGELFF. The CDR3 DNA is TGTGCCAGCAGCCTGGGACTAGCGGGGGGGCCCGAGTATCCCGGGGAGCTGTTTTTT.

V gene TRBV19 combines with J gene TRBJ1-5, with D unclear. CDR1 and CDR2 (germline): LNHDA, SQIVND (reference sequence). Trimming cost V 6 bases and J 3 bases, with 15 bases left between them. The CDR3 loop spans 15 amino acids. The CDR3 protein is CASSYLVRANQPQHF. The CDR3 nucleotides are TGTGCCAGTAGCTACCTTGTGAGGGCCAATCAGCCCCAGCATTTT. Supplemented by reference TRBV19 and TRBJ1-5, the full variable domain reads DGGITQSPKYLFRKEGQNVTLSCEQNLNHDAMYWYRQDPGQGLRLIYYSQIVNDFQKGDIAEGYSVSREKKESFPLTVTSAQKNPTAFYLCASSYLVRANQPQHFGDGTRLSIL.

This chain joins TRBV7-2 and TRBJ2-2; D unclear. This CDR3 region has 17 residues. The germline V gene encodes CDR1 SGHTA and CDR2 FQGNSA. Deletions cut 1 base from V and 2 bases from J, with 14 bases between. In nucleotides, the CDR3 is TGTGCCAGCAGCTTAGGACCCCGACAAAGAAACACCGGGGAGCTGTTTTTT. Its protein product is CASSLGPRQRNTGELFF. The entire variable domain, with the rest obtained from reference TRBV7-2 and TRBJ2-2, is as follows: GAGVSQSPSNKVTEKGKDVELRCDPISGHTALYWYRQSLGQGLEFLIYFQGNSAPDKSGLPSDRFSAERTGGSVSTLTIQRTQQEDSAVYLCASSLGPRQRNTGELFFGEGSRLTVL.

The rearrangement uses TRBV5-1 and TRBJ1-2, with D tentatively TRBD1 (6 bases). V was shortened by 5 bases and J by 3 bases, with 11 bases between the two germline ends. Germline-derived CDR1 and CDR2 are SGHRS and YFSETQ. This CDR3 has 13 amino acids. The CDR3 here is CASSPDRHYGYTF. CDR3 nucleotides: TGCGCCAGCAGTCCGGACAGACACTATGGCTACACCTTC.

The table lists this clone with a few counts. J is TRBJ2-7 and V is TRBV7-9, with 8 bases matching TRBD1. Germline assignment: CDR1 SEHNR and CDR2 FQNEAQ (reference sequence). This CDR3 has 16 residues. V gave up 1 base and J gave up 3 bases; unmatched junction bases: 8. CDR3 sequence (DNA): TGTGCCAGCAGCTTAGATGGCAGGGGGCGGAACTACGAGCAGTACTTC. It yields the protein CASSLDGRGRNYEQYF. The entire variable domain, with the rest obtained from reference TRBV7-9 and TRBJ2-7, is as follows: DTGVSQNPRHKITKRGQNVTFRCDPISEHNRLYWYRQTLGQGPEFLTYFQNEAQLEKSRLLSDRFSAERPKGSFSTLEIQRTEQGDSAMYLCASSLDGRGRNYEQYFGPGTRLTVT.

V and J are TRBV14 and TRBJ2-7; 9 bases fit TRBD2. The V gene end was trimmed by 4 bases and the J gene end by 5 bases; junction bases not matched to a gene: 15. The CDR3 spans 17 residues. CDR1 SGHDN and CDR2 FVKESK come from the germline V gene. CDR3 in DNA: TGTGCCAGCAGCCCAGGAGTGGGACTAGCTCTTTTAGACGAGCAGTACTTC. Amino acid sequence: CASSPGVGLALLDEQYF.

In its sample, this clone was seen a few times. For the CDR3, the DNA is TGTGCCAGCTCACCACGACAGGGGGACCCCTACGAGCAGTACTTC. This sequence encodes CASSPRQGDPYEQYF. The genes are TRBV18 and TRBJ2-7, with 9 positions matching TRBD1. This CDR3 region has 15 residues. Germline V gene sequence: CDR1 KGHSH, CDR2 LQKENI. V lost 1 base and J lost 2; bases outside the gene matches: 3. The complete variable domain, with remaining parts taken from reference TRBV18 and TRBJ2-7, reads NAGVMQNPRHLVRRRGQEARLRCSPMKGHSHVYWYRQLPEEGLKFMVYLQKENIIDESGMPKERFSAEFPKEGPSILRIQQVVRGDSAAYFCASSPRQGDPYEQYFGPGTRLTVT.

This clone was counted a few times. The J gene is TRBJ1-5, the V gene TRBV18; 7 bases align to TRBD1. V lost 6 bases, J lost 4 bases, and 6 bases stayed unmatched. The germline gives CDR1 KGHSH, CDR2 LQKENI. The CDR3 is made up of 14 amino acids. DNA of the CDR3: TGTGCCAGCTCGTCGACAGGGCCTAATCAGCCCCAGCATTTT. It yields the protein CASSSTGPNQPQHF.

This clone has a handful of counts. The V gene is TRBV5-1, the J gene TRBJ1-5; the D is unclear. CDR1 is SGHRS, CDR2 YFSETQ, per germline. With 2 bases removed from V and 0 bases from J, the gap between germline ends came to 9 bases. CDR3 size: 15 residues. CDR3 protein: CASSFQIHSNQPQHF. CDR3 in DNA: TGCGCCAGCAGCTTTCAGATTCATAGCAATCAGCCCCAGCATTTT.

This chain uses TRBV2 with TRBJ1-6; possible D gene TRBD1, 6 bases. This CDR3 contains 12 residues. V lost 6 bases and J 9 bases, leaving 9 bases between the germline ends. Germline-derived CDR1 and CDR2 are SNHLY and FYNNEI. The CDR3 reads CASRGQFSPLHF. DNA of the CDR3: TGTGCCAGCAGAGGACAGTTTTCACCCCTCCACTTT.

To note about this clone: The missing conserved phenylalanine or tryptophan at the end of this CDR3 makes a read error likely. The chain joins TRBV5-4 to TRBJ2-7, with 13 positions matching TRBD2. With 5 bases clipped from V and 7 bases from J, the junction kept 3 bases outside the gene matches. The CDR3 totals 13 residues. Germline lookup yields CDR1 SGHNT and CDR2 YYREEE (reference sequence). DNA for the CDR3: TGTGCCAGCAGGTCGGGACTAGCGGGGGAGCAGTACCTC. Its protein is CASRSGLAGEQYL.

This clone came up a few times. Germline is not matched at one junction end, which may reflect a read error. This sequence joins TRBV19 and TRBJ2-1; D remains ambiguous. The CDR3 spans 16 residues. Per the germline V gene, CDR1 is LNHDA and CDR2 is SQIVND (reference sequence). The CDR3 reads CASSIYAAPSHNEQFF. The CDR3, as DNA: TGTGCCAGTAGTATCTACGCGGCTCCCTCCCACAATGAGCAGTTCTTC.

The chain carries TRBV5-6 and TRBJ1-4, with no clear D. Trimming took off 4 bases at V and 13 bases at J, with 14 bases between the two ends. Germline lookup yields CDR1 SGHDT and CDR2 YYEEEE. This CDR3 is built from 12 residues. CDR3: CASSAGSWRLFF. CDR3 DNA sequence: TGTGCCAGCAGCGCGGGATCCTGGAGACTGTTTTTT.

The rearrangement joins TRBV27 to TRBJ2-3; 10 nucleotides agree with TRBD1. The length of the CDR3 is 17 residues. V dropped 6 bases and J dropped 4; count of bases not matched to a gene: 13. Per germline, CDR1 MNHEY and CDR2 SMNVEV (reference sequence). Here the CDR3 reads CASSRSLRTGGPDTQYF. The CDR3 DNA sequence: TGTGCCAGCAGCCGGAGCCTTCGGACAGGGGGTCCAGATACGCAGTATTTT.